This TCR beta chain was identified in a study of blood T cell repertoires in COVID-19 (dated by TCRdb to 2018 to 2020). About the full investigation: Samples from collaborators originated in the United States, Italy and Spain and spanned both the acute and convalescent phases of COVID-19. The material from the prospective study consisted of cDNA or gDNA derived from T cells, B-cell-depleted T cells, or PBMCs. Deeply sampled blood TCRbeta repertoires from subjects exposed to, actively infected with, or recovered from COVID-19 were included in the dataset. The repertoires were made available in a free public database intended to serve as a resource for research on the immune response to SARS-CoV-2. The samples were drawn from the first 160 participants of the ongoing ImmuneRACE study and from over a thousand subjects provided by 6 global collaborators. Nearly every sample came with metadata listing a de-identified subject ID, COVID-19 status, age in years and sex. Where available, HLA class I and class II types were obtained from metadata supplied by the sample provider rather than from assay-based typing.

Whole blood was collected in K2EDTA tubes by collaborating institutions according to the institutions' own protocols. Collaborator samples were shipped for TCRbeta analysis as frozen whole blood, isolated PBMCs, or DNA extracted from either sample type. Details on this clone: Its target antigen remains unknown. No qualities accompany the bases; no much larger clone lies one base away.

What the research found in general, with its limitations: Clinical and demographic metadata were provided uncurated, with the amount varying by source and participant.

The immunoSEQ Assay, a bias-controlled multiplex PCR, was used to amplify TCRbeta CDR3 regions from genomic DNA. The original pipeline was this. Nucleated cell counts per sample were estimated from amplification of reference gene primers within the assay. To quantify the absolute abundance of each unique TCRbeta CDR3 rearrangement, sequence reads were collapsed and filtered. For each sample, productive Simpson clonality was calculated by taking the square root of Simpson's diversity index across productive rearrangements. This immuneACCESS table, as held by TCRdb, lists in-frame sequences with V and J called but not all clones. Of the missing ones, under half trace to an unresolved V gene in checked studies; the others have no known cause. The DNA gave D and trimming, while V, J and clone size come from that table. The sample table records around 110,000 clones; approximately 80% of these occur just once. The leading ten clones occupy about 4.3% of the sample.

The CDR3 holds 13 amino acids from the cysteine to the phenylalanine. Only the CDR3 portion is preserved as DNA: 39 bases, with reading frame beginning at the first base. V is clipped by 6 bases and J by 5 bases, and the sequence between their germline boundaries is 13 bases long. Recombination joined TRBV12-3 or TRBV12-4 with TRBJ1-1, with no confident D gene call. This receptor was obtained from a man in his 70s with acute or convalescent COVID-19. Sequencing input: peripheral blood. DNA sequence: TGTGCCAGCAGACCTTACACGGGGACTGAAGCTTTCTTT. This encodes CASRPYTGTEAFF.